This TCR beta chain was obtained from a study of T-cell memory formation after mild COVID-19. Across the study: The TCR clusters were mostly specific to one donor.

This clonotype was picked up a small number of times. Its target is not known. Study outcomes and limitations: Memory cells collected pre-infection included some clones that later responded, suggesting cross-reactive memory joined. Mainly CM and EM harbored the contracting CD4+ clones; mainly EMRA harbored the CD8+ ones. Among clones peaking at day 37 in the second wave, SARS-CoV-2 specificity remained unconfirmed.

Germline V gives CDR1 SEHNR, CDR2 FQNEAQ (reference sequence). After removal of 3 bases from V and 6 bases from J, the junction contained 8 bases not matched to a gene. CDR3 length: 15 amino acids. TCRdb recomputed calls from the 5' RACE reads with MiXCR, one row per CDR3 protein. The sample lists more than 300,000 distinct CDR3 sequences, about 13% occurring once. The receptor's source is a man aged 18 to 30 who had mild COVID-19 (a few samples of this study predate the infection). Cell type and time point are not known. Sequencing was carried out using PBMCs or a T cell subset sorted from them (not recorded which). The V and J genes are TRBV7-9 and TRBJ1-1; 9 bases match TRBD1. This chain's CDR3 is CASSFHRTGVAEAFF. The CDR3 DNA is TGTGCCAGCAGCTTCCACCGGACAGGGGTTGCTGAAGCTTTCTTT.